This passage covers 4 T cell receptor beta chains from one sample sequenced in a study of T cell responses to AZD1222 COVID-19 vaccine. Profiling relied on immunoSEQ multiplex PCR, and the TCRdb table lists in-frame clones only, not all of them. The table lists about 130,000 clones, 70% to 90% of them singletons. This sample comprised peripheral blood, obtained on day 0 of AZD1222 vaccination. All receptors come from an adult in good health.

The gene calls are TRBV6-5 and TRBJ1-1; D ambiguous. V was trimmed by 5 bases and J by 0 bases, leaving 13 bases between them. Germline lookup yields CDR1 MNHEY and CDR2 SVGAGI. This CDR3 comprises 15 residues. Here the CDR3 reads CASSTLLTLNTEAFF. CDR3 nucleotides: TGTGCCAGCAGTACCCTCCTGACACTGAACACTGAAGCTTTCTTT.

This sequence joins TRBV27 and TRBJ2-3; 13 bases line up with TRBD2. The CDR3 has 15 amino acids. Losses at the gene ends were 5 bases for V and 5 bases for J; bases not matched to a gene: 4. Per germline, CDR1 MNHEY and CDR2 SMNVEV (reference sequence). The CDR3 region has the DNA TGTGCCAGCAGTACTAGCGGGGGGGCAGGAGATACGCAGTATTTT. As protein: CASSTSGGAGDTQYF.

The V and J genes are TRBV4-3 and TRBJ2-1; TRBD1 or TRBD2 may be the D gene (5 bases each). The ends were cut back, 2 bases at V and 7 bases at J, with 18 bases in the middle. Germline V gives CDR1 LGHNA, CDR2 YSLEER. This CDR3 is 16 amino acids long. The CDR3 DNA reads TGCGCCAGCAGCCAACTAAAGGGGACGCCCCCGAATGAGCAGTTCTTC. Protein product: CASSQLKGTPPNEQFF.

V usage is TRBV15 and J usage is TRBJ2-5; 8 bases align to TRBD1. The CDR3 runs 14 residues. The V gene's germline CDR1 is LNHNV and CDR2 YYDKDF (reference sequence). V was clipped by 4 bases and J by 5 bases; unmatched bases: 6. Here the CDR3 DNA reads TGTGCCACCAGCACAATGGACAGGGCGGAGACCCAGTACTTC. Its protein is CATSTMDRAETQYF.